These 23 T cell receptor beta chains were all obtained from the same sample, sequenced in a study of PD-1 blockade in classical Hodgkin lymphoma. Time point here: cycle 4 day 1 (C4D1), after five to seven weeks of nivolumab. Relapses following autologous stem cell transplantation were seen in all patients, with brentuximab vedotin exposure varying. Sequenced by immunoSEQ multiplex PCR; TCRdb stores in-frame clones only, minus some. Among approximately 61,000 clones listed, around nine tenths were seen once. Specimen: peripheral blood mononuclear cells (PBMCs), collected before the fourth cycle of nivolumab. These receptors came from a human donor with classical Hodgkin lymphoma.

The CDR3 sequence is CASSLQGAAPQETQYF. In nucleotides, the CDR3 is TGCGCCAGCAGCCTTCAGGGGGCGGCCCCTCAAGAGACCCAGTACTTC. The chain combines TRBV5-1 with TRBJ2-5; 8 nucleotides align to TRBD1. V lost 4 bases and J lost 2; bases outside the gene matches: 10. Germline V gives CDR1 SGHRS, CDR2 YFSETQ. The CDR3 length is 16 residues.

J is TRBJ2-3 and V is TRBV12-5; 8 positions agree with TRBD2. The V and J ends lost 0 bases and 0 bases, in that order; junction bases with no gene match: 2. Germline V lookup: CDR1 LGHNT, CDR2 FRNRAP. The CDR3 loop spans 16 amino acids. The CDR3 DNA sequence: TGTGCTAGTGGTTTGGTAGCGGGGGCCAGCACAGATACGCAGTATTTT. Protein sequence: CASGLVAGASTDTQYF.

The rearrangement links TRBV6-6 to TRBJ2-1; possibly TRBD1 for D (5 bases). The CDR3 consists of 16 residues. CDR1 and CDR2 (germline): MNHNY, SVGAGI (reference sequence). Trimming removed 2 bases at V and 5 bases at J, with 16 bases between. The CDR3 sequence is CASSYRDSTGNNEQFF. The CDR3 nucleotides are TGTGCCAGCAGTTACCGAGACAGCACCGGCAACAATGAGCAGTTCTTC.

The chain carries TRBV5-1 and TRBJ1-2, with D perhaps TRBD1 (5 bases). Per the germline V gene, CDR1 is SGHRS and CDR2 is YFSETQ. V was trimmed by 0 bases and J by 4 bases, leaving 13 bases between them. There are 15 residues in the CDR3. This chain's CDR3 is CASSLGGDLGYGYTF. Here the CDR3 DNA reads TGCGCCAGCAGCTTGGGAGGGGATCTTGGCTATGGCTACACCTTC.

The chain combines TRBV27 with TRBJ2-7; 9 bases match TRBD1. With 10 bases clipped from V and 1 base from J, the junction kept 8 bases outside the gene matches. This CDR3 contains 14 residues. CDR1 and CDR2 from the germline V gene are MNHEY and SMNVEV (reference sequence). This CDR3 is CATGTGRLSYEQYF. The DNA for the CDR3 is TGTGCCACGGGGACAGGGAGGTTATCCTACGAGCAGTACTTC.

The chain carries TRBV6-1 and TRBJ1-5; D is undetermined. This CDR3 has 15 amino acids. CDR1 is MNHNS, CDR2 SASEGT, per germline. The V end lost 1 base, the J end lost 4 bases, and 11 bases lay between the germline ends. CDR3 residues: CASSEGRTGNQPQHF. DNA of the CDR3: TGTGCCAGCAGTGAAGGTAGGACTGGGAATCAGCCCCAGCATTTT.

The chain is built from TRBV27 and TRBJ2-5; D remains ambiguous. The J call is uncertain, as TRBJ2-7 better fits the DNA end. Per the germline V gene, CDR1 is MNHEY and CDR2 is SMNVEV (reference sequence). This CDR3 comprises 15 residues. CDR3 in amino acids: CASSSRLEVSYEQYF. As DNA, the CDR3 is TGTGCCAGCAGTTCACGGCTAGAGGTTTCCTACGAGCAGTACTTC.

The chain is built from TRBV5-1 and TRBJ1-1; a weak D match, TRBD1 (5 bases). Germline assignment: CDR1 SGHRS and CDR2 YFSETQ. The CDR3 runs 13 residues. V was trimmed by 4 bases and J by 8 bases, leaving 15 bases between them. CDR3 coding DNA: TGCGCCAGCAGCGAACTGCAGGGCTCGGAAGCTTTCTTT. Its protein product is CASSELQGSEAFF.

V is TRBV6-5 and J is TRBJ1-1; D uncertain. The V end lost 6 bases, the J end lost 0 bases, and 14 bases lay between the germline ends. This CDR3 region has 15 residues. Germline V CDR1 and CDR2: MNHEY, SVGAGI. Here the CDR3 reads CASRPRPTVNTEAFF. The CDR3 DNA reads as TGTGCCAGCAGGCCGAGACCAACAGTGAACACTGAAGCTTTCTTT.

The chain recombines TRBV6-5 with TRBJ1-3; D unresolved. The V and J ends lost 7 bases and 2 bases respectively, with 12 bases between them. The CDR3 loop spans 14 amino acids. Germline CDR1 MNHEY, CDR2 SVGAGI. The CDR3 region is CASTPLGPGNTIYF. Written as DNA, the CDR3 is TGTGCCAGCACCCCTCTTGGTCCTGGAAACACCATATATTTT.

This clone was observed once. The chain employs TRBV6-6 and TRBJ2-5; a weak D match, TRBD2 (6 bases). The germline V and J ends were trimmed by 0 bases and 5 bases, with 16 bases remaining between them. This CDR3 region has 16 residues. From germline, CDR1 is MNHNY and CDR2 SVGAGI (reference sequence). CDR3 loop: CASSYSSSGLRETQYF. The DNA of the CDR3 is TGTGCCAGCAGTTACTCGAGTAGTGGACTACGGGAGACCCAGTACTTC.

The J gene is TRBJ2-3, the V gene TRBV2; D perhaps matches TRBD1 (7 bases). The CDR3 sequence is 18 residues long. The V gene's germline CDR1 is SNHLY and CDR2 FYNNEI. Deletions cut 5 bases from V and 3 bases from J, with 24 bases between. The CDR3 protein is CASSSPDPGRGETDTQYF. As DNA, the CDR3 is TGTGCCAGCAGTTCGCCCGATCCGGGCAGGGGGGAAACAGATACGCAGTATTTT.

The chain joins TRBV5-1 to TRBJ2-5, with a possible D match to TRBD1 (5 bases). With 8 bases removed from V and 2 bases from J, the gap between germline ends came to 16 bases. Germline V gene sequence: CDR1 SGHRS, CDR2 YFSETQ. The CDR3 has 14 residues. CDR3 amino acids: CASAVDTLQETQYF. As DNA, the CDR3 is TGCGCCAGTGCCGTGGACACCTTGCAAGAGACCCAGTACTTC.

The genes are TRBV5-1 and TRBJ1-1; D is possibly TRBD1 (5 bases). V was pared by 3 bases and J by 4 bases, with 7 bases between. Germline V lookup: CDR1 SGHRS, CDR2 YFSETQ. The CDR3 covers 12 residues. The DNA of the CDR3 is TGCGCCAGCAGCTCTCAGGGCACTGAAGCTTTCTTT. Protein: CASSSQGTEAFF.

J is TRBJ1-2 and V is TRBV28, with D unclear. The length of the CDR3 is 13 residues. V was trimmed by 3 bases and J by 2 bases, leaving 7 bases between them. The germline V gene encodes CDR1 MDHEN and CDR2 SYDVKM. The CDR3 spells CASSLGGNYGYTF. The CDR3 coding sequence is TGTGCCAGCAGTTTGGGAGGGAACTATGGCTACACCTTC.

The chain has TRBV23-1 and TRBJ1-6; no clear D gene. TRBV23-1 is an ORF for which the function is uncertain. The ends were cut back, 2 bases at V and 0 bases at J, with 11 bases in the middle. The CDR3 has 17 residues. In DNA, the CDR3 is TGCGCCAGCAGTCAAGTCCCGAGACGCTCCTATAATTCACCCCTCCACTTT. Translation: CASSQVPRRSYNSPLHF.

The rearrangement joins TRBV19 to TRBJ1-1; D not resolved. The CDR3 has 14 amino acids. CDR1 is LNHDA, CDR2 SQIVND, per germline (reference sequence). V was shortened by 2 bases and J by 6 bases, with 13 bases between the two germline ends. CDR3 amino acids: CASSIFDLAAEAFF. Written as DNA, the CDR3 is TGTGCCAGTAGTATATTCGACCTAGCGGCTGAAGCTTTCTTT. Variable domain in full (rest from reference TRBV19 and TRBJ1-1): DGGITQSPKYLFRKEGQNVTLSCEQNLNHDAMYWYRQDPGQGLRLIYYSQIVNDFQKGDIAEGYSVSREKKESFPLTVTSAQKNPTAFYLCASSIFDLAAEAFFGQGTRLTVV.

This sequence joins TRBV5-1 and TRBJ2-2; D unresolved. The CDR3 extends over 16 amino acids. The germline V gene encodes CDR1 SGHRS and CDR2 YFSETQ. Deletions cut 1 base from V and 0 bases from J, with 10 bases between. The CDR3 loop is CASSLQADPNTGELFF. Written as DNA, the CDR3 is TGCGCCAGCAGCTTGCAGGCAGACCCGAACACCGGGGAGCTGTTTTTT.

The chain joins TRBV5-1 to TRBJ2-5; no clear D. The CDR3 extends over 13 amino acids. V lost 0 bases to trimming and J lost 7 bases, with 10 bases between them. The germline V gene has CDR1 SGHRS and CDR2 YFSETQ. The CDR3 region has the DNA TGCGCCAGCAGCTTGGTGGCCGGCGGGACCCAGTACTTC. It codes for CASSLVAGGTQYF.

The chain employs TRBV5-1 and TRBJ1-1; TRBD1 matches 10 bases. The CDR3 consists of 15 residues. V was pared by 0 bases and J by 1 base, with 0 bases of the junction left unmatched. Germline V gene sequence: CDR1 SGHRS, CDR2 YFSETQ. The CDR3 loop reads CASSLGQGANTEAFF. The CDR3, as DNA: TGCGCCAGCAGCTTGGGACAGGGGGCGAACACTGAAGCTTTCTTT.

This rearrangement joins TRBV4-1 to TRBJ2-3; D call uncertain. Germline values: CDR1 MGHRA, CDR2 YSYEKL. The CDR3 is made up of 16 amino acids. The V end lost 0 bases, the J end lost 0 bases, and 10 bases lay between the germline ends. CDR3 nucleotide sequence: TGCGCCAGCAGCCAAGATCCACAGCCTAGCACAGATACGCAGTATTTT. Protein: CASSQDPQPSTDTQYF.

The chain combines TRBV7-9 with TRBJ1-5; 7 nucleotides line up with TRBD1. In germline, CDR1 is SEHNR, CDR2 FQNEAQ (reference sequence). The CDR3 sequence is 14 residues long. Trimming at V came to 5 bases and at J to 4 bases, leaving 5 bases not matched to a gene. CDR3 coding DNA: TGTGCCAGCAGCCGGGGACAGATAAATCAGCCCCAGCATTTT. Protein sequence: CASSRGQINQPQHF.

This chain uses TRBV7-2 with TRBJ1-1; perhaps TRBD1 as D (6 bases). V was pared by 1 base and J by 4 bases, with 13 bases between. The CDR3 spans 15 residues. Germline V gene data show CDR1 as SGHTA and CDR2 as FQGNSA. The CDR3 DNA follows: TGTGCCAGCAGCTTAGGATTAGGGGGTAGCACTGAAGCTTTCTTT. It specifies CASSLGLGGSTEAFF.